In this sample, the clone carrying this T cell receptor (beta chain) turned up a few times. The data belong to a study of blood T cell repertoires in COVID-19. Germline values: CDR1 SGHTA, CDR2 FQGNSA. The V gene end was trimmed by 5 bases and the J gene end by 8 bases; junction bases not matched to a gene: 14. The CDR3 extends over 16 amino acids. Source study methods: Scientists estimated how many nucleated cells there were by amplifying reference gene primers. Clones were sequenced by immunoSEQ multiplex PCR, and TCRdb holds only the in-frame ones, with some missing. Clone size and the V and J calls come from that table; the DNA yielded D and trimming. The top ten hold about 9.5% of the sample, which has around 310,000 clones, around 89% seen once. In terms of age and location, participants ranged from roughly 18 to 95 years and lived in approximately 26 US areas. Participant-reported clinical history was the basis for cohort assignment. All recovered Cohort 3 donors got two negative PCRs, got clearance, or saw symptom resolution.

This sequence joins TRBV7-2 and TRBJ2-2, with 7 positions matching TRBD1. The source of this sequence is a middle-aged woman who had recovered from COVID-19. Sequencing input: PBMCs or T cells enriched from blood (not recorded which). CDR3 region: CASSPRVGGRSGELFF. The DNA for the CDR3 is TGTGCCAGCAGCCCTCGTGTAGGGGGCAGGTCTGGGGAGCTGTTTTTT.